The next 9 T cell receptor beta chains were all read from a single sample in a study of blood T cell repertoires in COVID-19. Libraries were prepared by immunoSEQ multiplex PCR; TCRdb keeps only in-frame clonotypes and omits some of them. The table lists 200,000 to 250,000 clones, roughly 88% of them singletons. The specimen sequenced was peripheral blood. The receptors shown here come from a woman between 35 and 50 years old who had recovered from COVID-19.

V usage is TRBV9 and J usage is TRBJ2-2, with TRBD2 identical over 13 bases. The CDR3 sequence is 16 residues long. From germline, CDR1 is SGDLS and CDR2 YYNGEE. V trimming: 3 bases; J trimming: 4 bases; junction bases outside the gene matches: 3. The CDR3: CASSGRTSGGTGELFF. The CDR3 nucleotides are TGTGCCAGCAGCGGAAGGACTAGCGGGGGCACCGGGGAGCTGTTTTTT.

CDR3 in DNA: TGTGCCAGCAGCGTGGGGACTAGCGGGGGACCCTACAATGAGCAGTTCTTC. This translates into CASSVGTSGGPYNEQFF. The genes are TRBV9 and TRBJ2-1, with 14 bases that match TRBD2. The germline V gene has CDR1 SGDLS and CDR2 YYNGEE. J lost 2 bases, V lost 2 bases, and 3 bases had no gene match. The CDR3 is 17 residues long.

The chain's CDR3 is CASSQDPDYNSPLHF. The DNA for the CDR3 is TGCGCCAGCAGCCAAGATCCAGATTATAATTCACCCCTCCACTTT. The chain carries TRBV4-1 and TRBJ1-6; the D is unclear. V lost 0 bases to trimming and J lost 4 bases, with 7 bases between them. The CDR3 has 15 residues. Germline values: CDR1 MGHRA, CDR2 YSYEKL.

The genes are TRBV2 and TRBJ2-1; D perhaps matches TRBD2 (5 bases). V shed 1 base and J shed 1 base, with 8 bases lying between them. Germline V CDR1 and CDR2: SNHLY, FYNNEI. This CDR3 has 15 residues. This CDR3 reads CASSEGLASYNEQFF. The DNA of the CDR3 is TGTGCCAGCAGTGAAGGGCTAGCATCCTACAATGAGCAGTTCTTC.

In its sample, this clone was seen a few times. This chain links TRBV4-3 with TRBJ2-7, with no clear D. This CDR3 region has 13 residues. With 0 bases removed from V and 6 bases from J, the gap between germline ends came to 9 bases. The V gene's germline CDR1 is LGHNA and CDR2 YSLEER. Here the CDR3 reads CASSQDGLSEQYF. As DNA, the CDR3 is TGCGCCAGCAGCCAAGACGGTTTGAGCGAGCAGTACTTC.

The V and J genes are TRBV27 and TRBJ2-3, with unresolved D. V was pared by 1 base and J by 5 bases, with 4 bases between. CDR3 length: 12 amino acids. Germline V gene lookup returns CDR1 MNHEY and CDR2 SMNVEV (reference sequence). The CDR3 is CASSLYGDTQYF. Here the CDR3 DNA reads TGTGCCAGCAGTTTATACGGAGATACGCAGTATTTT.

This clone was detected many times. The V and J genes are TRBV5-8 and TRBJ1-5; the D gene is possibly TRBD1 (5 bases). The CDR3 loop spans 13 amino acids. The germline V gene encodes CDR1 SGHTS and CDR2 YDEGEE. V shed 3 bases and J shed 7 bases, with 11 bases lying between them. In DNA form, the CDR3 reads TGTGCCAGCAGCTATATGGCAGGGCAGCCCCAGCATTTT. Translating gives CASSYMAGQPQHF.

In DNA, the CDR3 is TGTGCCAGCGACCACGGGGTCACTAATTCACCCCTCCACTTT. Its translation is CASDHGVTNSPLHF. The gene calls are TRBV6-5 and TRBJ1-6; D remains ambiguous. The CDR3 is made up of 14 amino acids. V lost 8 bases to trimming and J lost 6 bases, with 14 bases between them. Germline V CDR1 and CDR2: MNHEY, SVGAGI.

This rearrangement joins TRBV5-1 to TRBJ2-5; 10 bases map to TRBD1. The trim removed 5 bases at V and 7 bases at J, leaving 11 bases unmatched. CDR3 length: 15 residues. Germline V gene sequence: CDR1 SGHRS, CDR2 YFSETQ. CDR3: CASSSGQGEVGTQYF. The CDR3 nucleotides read TGCGCCAGCAGTTCTGGACAGGGGGAAGTAGGGACCCAGTACTTC.